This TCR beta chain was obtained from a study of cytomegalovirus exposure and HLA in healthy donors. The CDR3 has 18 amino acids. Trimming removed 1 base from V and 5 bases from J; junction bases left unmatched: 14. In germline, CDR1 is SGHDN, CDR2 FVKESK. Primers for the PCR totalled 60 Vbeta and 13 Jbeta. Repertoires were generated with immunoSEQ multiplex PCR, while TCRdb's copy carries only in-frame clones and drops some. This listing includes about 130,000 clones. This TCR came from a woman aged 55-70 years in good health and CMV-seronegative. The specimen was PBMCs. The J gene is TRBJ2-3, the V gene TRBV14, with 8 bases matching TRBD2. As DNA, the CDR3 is TGTGCCAGCAGCCAAGTTGAGTATTTTAGCGGGAAAAAAGATACGCAGTATTTT. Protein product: CASSQVEYFSGKKDTQYF.